This entry features one T cell receptor (beta chain) sequence. Its antigen is as yet unknown. The V gene lost 1 base and the J gene lost 5 bases, with 15 bases spanning the gap. Germline CDR1 and CDR2: SEHNR and FQNEAQ (reference sequence). This CDR3 comprises 15 residues. This specimen belongs to a study of identifying expanded T cells in peripheral blood. Study results and limitations: Variance in clone template counts between roughly two-week samples significantly increased with total template count across all healthy donors. Roughly 1.2 clones differed between technical replicates, versus approximately 16 and 20 over time.

Produced via immunoSEQ multiplex PCR; TCRdb's table is partial and in-frame only. The sample yields about 100,000 clones, 88% seen once. Input material: blood. The chain combines TRBV7-9 with TRBJ2-7; D is perhaps TRBD2 (6 bases). The TCR was taken from a person aged 18 to 70 in good health. Here the CDR3 reads CASSLELGTLHEQYF. The CDR3 coding sequence is TGTGCCAGCAGCTTAGAGTTGGGGACTCTCCACGAGCAGTACTTC.